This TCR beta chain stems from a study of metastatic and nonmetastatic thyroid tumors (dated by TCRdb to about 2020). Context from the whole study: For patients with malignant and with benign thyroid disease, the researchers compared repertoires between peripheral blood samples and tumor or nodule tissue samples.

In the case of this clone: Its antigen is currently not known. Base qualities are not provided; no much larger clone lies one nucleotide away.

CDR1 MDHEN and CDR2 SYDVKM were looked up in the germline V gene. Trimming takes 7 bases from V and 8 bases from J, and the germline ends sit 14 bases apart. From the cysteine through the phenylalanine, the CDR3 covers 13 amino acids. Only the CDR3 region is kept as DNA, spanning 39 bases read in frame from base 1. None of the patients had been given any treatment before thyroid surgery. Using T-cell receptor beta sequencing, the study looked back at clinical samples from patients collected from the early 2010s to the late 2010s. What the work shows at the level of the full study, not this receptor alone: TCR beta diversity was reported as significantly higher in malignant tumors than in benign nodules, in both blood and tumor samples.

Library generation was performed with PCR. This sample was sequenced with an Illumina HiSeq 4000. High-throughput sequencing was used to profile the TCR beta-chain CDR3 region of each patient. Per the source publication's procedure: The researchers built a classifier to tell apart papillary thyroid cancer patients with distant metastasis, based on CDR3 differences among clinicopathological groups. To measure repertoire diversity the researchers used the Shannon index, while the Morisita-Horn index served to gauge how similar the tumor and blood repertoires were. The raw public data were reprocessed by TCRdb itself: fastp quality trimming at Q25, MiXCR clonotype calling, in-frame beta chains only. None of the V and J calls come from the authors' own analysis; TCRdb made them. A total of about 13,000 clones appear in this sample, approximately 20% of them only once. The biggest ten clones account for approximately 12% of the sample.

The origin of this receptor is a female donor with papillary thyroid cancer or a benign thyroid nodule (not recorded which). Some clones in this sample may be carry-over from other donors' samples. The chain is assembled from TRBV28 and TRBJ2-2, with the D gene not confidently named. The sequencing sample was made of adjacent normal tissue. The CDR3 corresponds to CASTDYETGELFF. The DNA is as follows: TGTGCCAGCACCGATTATGAGACAGGGGAGCTGTTTTTT.